This T cell receptor beta chain is from a study of cytomegalovirus exposure and HLA in healthy donors. Those who donated were healthy bone marrow donors. The PCR contained 60 Vbeta and 13 Jbeta primers. Libraries were prepared by immunoSEQ multiplex PCR; TCRdb keeps only in-frame clonotypes and omits some of them. Its clone listing holds under 120,000 clones. The sample consisted of PBMCs. The clonotype originates from a man aged 50-60 years in good health and CMV-seronegative.

The DNA of the CDR3 is TGTGCCAGCAGCATGACGGACAGGAACACTGAAGCTTTCTTT. It encodes CASSMTDRNTEAFF. This chain connects TRBV5-6 to TRBJ1-1; a weak D match, TRBD1 (6 bases). The CDR3 length is 14 residues. CDR1 is SGHDT, CDR2 YYEEEE, per germline. V lost 4 bases and J 1 base, leaving 11 bases between the germline ends.